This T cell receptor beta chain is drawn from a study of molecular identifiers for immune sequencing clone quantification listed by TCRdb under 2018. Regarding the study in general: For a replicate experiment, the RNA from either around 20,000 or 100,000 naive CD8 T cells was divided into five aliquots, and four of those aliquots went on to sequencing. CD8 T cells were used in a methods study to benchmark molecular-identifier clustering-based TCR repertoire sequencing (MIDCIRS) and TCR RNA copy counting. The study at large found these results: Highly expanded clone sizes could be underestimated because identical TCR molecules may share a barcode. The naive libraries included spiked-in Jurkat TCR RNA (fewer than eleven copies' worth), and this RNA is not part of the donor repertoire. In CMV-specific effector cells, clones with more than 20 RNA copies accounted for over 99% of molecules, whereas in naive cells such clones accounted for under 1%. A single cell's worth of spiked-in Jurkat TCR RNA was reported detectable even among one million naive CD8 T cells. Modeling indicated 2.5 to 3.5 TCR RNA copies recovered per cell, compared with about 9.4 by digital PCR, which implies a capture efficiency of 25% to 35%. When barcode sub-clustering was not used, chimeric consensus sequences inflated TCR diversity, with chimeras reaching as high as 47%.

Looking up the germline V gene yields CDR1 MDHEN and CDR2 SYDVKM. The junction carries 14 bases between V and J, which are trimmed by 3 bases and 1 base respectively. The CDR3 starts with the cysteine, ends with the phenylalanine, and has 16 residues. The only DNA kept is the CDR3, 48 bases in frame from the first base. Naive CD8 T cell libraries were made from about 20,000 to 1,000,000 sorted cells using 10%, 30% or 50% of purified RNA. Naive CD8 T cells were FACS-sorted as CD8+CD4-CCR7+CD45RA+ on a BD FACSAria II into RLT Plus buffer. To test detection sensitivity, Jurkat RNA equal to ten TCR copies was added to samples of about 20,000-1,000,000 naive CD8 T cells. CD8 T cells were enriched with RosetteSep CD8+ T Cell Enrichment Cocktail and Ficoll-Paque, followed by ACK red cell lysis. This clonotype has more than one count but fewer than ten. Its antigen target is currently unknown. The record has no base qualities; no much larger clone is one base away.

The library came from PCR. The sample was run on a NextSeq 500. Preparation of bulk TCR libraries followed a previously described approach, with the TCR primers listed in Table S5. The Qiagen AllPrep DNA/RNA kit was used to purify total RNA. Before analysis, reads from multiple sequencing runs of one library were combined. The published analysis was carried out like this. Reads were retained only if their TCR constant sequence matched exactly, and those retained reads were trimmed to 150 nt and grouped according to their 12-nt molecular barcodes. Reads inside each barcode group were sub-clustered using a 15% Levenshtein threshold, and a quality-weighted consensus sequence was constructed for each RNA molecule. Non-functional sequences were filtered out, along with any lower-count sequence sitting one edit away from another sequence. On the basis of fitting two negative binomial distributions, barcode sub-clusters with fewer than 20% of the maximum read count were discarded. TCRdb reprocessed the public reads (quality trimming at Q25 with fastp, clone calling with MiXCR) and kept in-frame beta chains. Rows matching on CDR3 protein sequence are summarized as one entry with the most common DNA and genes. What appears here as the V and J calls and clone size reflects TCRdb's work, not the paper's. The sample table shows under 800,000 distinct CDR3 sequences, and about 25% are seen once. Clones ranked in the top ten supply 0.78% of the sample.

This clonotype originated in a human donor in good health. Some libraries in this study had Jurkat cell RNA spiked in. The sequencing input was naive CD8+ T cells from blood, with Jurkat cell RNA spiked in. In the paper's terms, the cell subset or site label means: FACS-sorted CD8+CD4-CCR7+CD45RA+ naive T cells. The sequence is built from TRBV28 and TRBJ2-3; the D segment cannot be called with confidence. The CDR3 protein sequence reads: CASSFGSLFGTDTQYF. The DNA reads TGTGCCAGCAGTTTTGGTTCCCTCTTTGGCACAGATACGCAGTATTTT.